One and the same sample provided the 28 T cell receptor beta chains below, sequenced in a study of blood T cell repertoires in COVID-19. Assay used: immunoSEQ multiplex PCR; TCRdb lists only in-frame clones, some missing. The sample yields under 250,000 clones, 75% to 90% seen once. Source material: peripheral blood. The origin of the receptors is a man aged 25 to 40 with COVID-19, enrolled during active disease.

This clone showed up just a few times. V is TRBV19 and J is TRBJ1-2; no clear D gene. This CDR3 has 14 amino acids. CDR1 is LNHDA, CDR2 SQIVND, per germline (reference sequence). Trimming took 6 bases from V and 2 from J, leaving 13 bases between them. The CDR3 sequence is CASSVQYSNYGYTF. The CDR3 DNA is TGTGCCAGTAGCGTACAGTACTCCAACTATGGCTACACCTTC.

The chain combines TRBV9 with TRBJ1-1; 7 bases are shared with TRBD1. This CDR3 is 14 amino acids long. With V trimmed by 0 bases and J by 4 bases, 3 bases remained unmatched. The germline V gene encodes CDR1 SGDLS and CDR2 YYNGEE. DNA for the CDR3: TGTGCCAGCAGCGTAGGACAGGGAGGCACTGAAGCTTTCTTT. Protein sequence: CASSVGQGGTEAFF.

The chain recombines TRBV27 with TRBJ2-7, with TRBD1 matching 7 bases. The germline gives CDR1 MNHEY, CDR2 SMNVEV (reference sequence). The V gene end was trimmed by 5 bases and the J gene end by 3 bases; junction bases not matched to a gene: 10. The CDR3 covers 15 residues. CDR3 DNA sequence: TGTGCCAGCAGTCCCTCGGGACAGTCCTTCTACGAGCAGTACTTC. This translates into CASSPSGQSFYEQYF.

The V gene is TRBV5-1, the J gene TRBJ2-4; 11 bases are shared with TRBD1. Germline V gives CDR1 SGHRS, CDR2 YFSETQ. The CDR3 runs 14 residues. Losses at the gene ends were 2 bases for V and 6 bases for J; bases not matched to a gene: 1. The CDR3 coding sequence is TGCGCCAGCAGCTTCGGGACAGGGGGAAACATTCAGTACTTC. This gives the protein CASSFGTGGNIQYF.

V is TRBV5-1 and J is TRBJ1-1; 9 bases fit TRBD1. The CDR3 totals 15 residues. The junction had 7 bases not matched to a gene; V was cut back by 4 bases and J by 3 bases. Germline V lookup: CDR1 SGHRS, CDR2 YFSETQ. The CDR3 region is CASSGRTGVDTEAFF. Here the CDR3 DNA reads TGCGCCAGCAGCGGCCGGACAGGGGTGGACACTGAAGCTTTCTTT.

CDR3 bases: TGTGCCAGCAGTTTACGGGTGTGGCAGGGGAACACTGAAGCTTTCTTT. The encoded protein is CASSLRVWQGNTEAFF. J is TRBJ1-1 and V is TRBV28; tentative D call: TRBD1 (5 bases). Trimming took off 2 bases at V and 1 base at J, with 14 bases between the two ends. The germline V gene encodes CDR1 MDHEN and CDR2 SYDVKM. The length of the CDR3 is 16 residues.

The rearrangement links TRBV5-1 to TRBJ1-2, with 9 bases identical to TRBD1. The junction had 9 bases not matched to a gene; V was cut back by 4 bases and J by 5 bases. CDR1 is SGHRS and CDR2 is YFSETQ in the germline V gene. CDR3 length: 15 residues. The CDR3 bases are TGCGCCAGCAGCCAGGGACAGGGCCCACCATATGGCTACACCTTC. It specifies CASSQGQGPPYGYTF.

V and J are TRBV3-1 (or the pseudogene TRBV3-2) and TRBJ2-2; 11 nucleotides agree with TRBD2. The CDR3 loop spans 16 amino acids. J was trimmed by 5 bases and V by 4 bases; bases with no gene match: 6. Looked up from germline, CDR1 is LGHDT and CDR2 is YNNKEL (reference sequence). The CDR3 is CASSLPPSGGTGELFF. The CDR3 DNA is TGTGCCAGCAGCCTACCCCCTAGCGGGGGGACCGGGGAGCTGTTTTTT.

The rearrangement links TRBV11-3 to TRBJ2-3, with D possibly TRBD2 on 5 matching bases. Trimming pared 1 base from V and 4 bases from J, leaving 9 bases between. The length of the CDR3 is 14 residues. Germline CDR1 is SGHNT and CDR2 is YENEEA. CDR3 in DNA: TGTGCCAGCAGCTTAGCGGGGTCCCCAGATACGCAGTATTTT. This encodes CASSLAGSPDTQYF.

The V gene is TRBV3-1 (or the pseudogene TRBV3-2), the J gene TRBJ2-3; 10 bases map to TRBD1. Germline V lookup: CDR1 LGHDT, CDR2 YNNKEL (reference sequence). V lost 8 bases, J lost 5 bases, and 7 bases stayed unmatched. The CDR3 is 14 residues long. CDR3 amino acids: CASGDRGQGDTQYF. The DNA for the CDR3 is TGTGCCAGCGGCGACAGGGGGCAGGGAGATACGCAGTATTTT.

V gene TRBV6-1 combines with J gene TRBJ1-2; 8 bases are shared with TRBD1. CDR1 and CDR2 (germline): MNHNS, SASEGT. The CDR3 loop spans 15 amino acids. The J segment lost 4 bases and the V segment lost 2 bases, leaving 6 bases of the junction unmatched. CDR3 residues: CASSENTGGVYGYTF. For the CDR3, the DNA is TGTGCCAGCAGTGAAAACACAGGGGGGGTCTATGGCTACACCTTC.

With regard to this clone: In the same sample, other DNA sequences code for this CDR3. J is TRBJ1-4 and V is TRBV9; D is uncertain. CDR3 length: 15 residues. The germline V gene has CDR1 SGDLS and CDR2 YYNGEE. The V and J ends lost 0 bases and 7 bases respectively, with 13 bases between them. The chain's CDR3 is CASSVGGGEGEKLFF. For the CDR3, the DNA is TGTGCCAGCAGCGTAGGGGGAGGAGAAGGTGAAAAACTGTTTTTT.

V and J are TRBV3-1 (or the pseudogene TRBV3-2) and TRBJ1-2; 8 bases are a match to TRBD1. The CDR3 sequence is 13 residues long. V gave up 6 bases and J gave up 8 bases; unmatched junction bases: 8. Germline V lookup: CDR1 LGHDT, CDR2 YNNKEL (reference sequence). The CDR3 DNA reads TGTGCCAGCAGTAAGAACAGGGGGAAAGGCTACACCTTC. Protein sequence: CASSKNRGKGYTF.

This clone occurred once. The V call is TRBV6-1, the J call TRBJ1-4; D is possibly TRBD1 (5 bases). The CDR3 has 15 amino acids. V gave up 1 base and J gave up 5 bases, with 11 bases separating them. The germline gives CDR1 MNHNS, CDR2 SASEGT. The chain's CDR3 is CASSEVGGLNEKLFF. As DNA, the CDR3 is TGTGCCAGCAGTGAAGTGGGGGGTTTAAATGAAAAACTGTTTTTT.

J is TRBJ2-7 and V is TRBV19; TRBD1 might be the D (5 bases). Per the germline V gene, CDR1 is LNHDA and CDR2 is SQIVND (reference sequence). The CDR3 spans 14 residues. V shed 1 base and J shed 2 bases, with 9 bases lying between them. CDR3 in amino acids: CASSIGGSPYEQYF. The CDR3 DNA is TGTGCCAGTAGTATAGGGGGCAGTCCCTACGAGCAGTACTTC.

The genes are TRBV9 and TRBJ1-5; D is perhaps TRBD1 (5 bases). V was trimmed by 3 bases and J by 1 base, leaving 11 bases between them. CDR1 is SGDLS and CDR2 is YYNGEE in the germline V gene. The CDR3 extends over 15 amino acids. In DNA, the CDR3 is TGTGCCAGCAGCGCCCAGGGAGGAAGCAATCAGCCCCAGCATTTT. As protein: CASSAQGGSNQPQHF.

The chain links TRBV29-1 to TRBJ1-2, with 8 bases matching TRBD1. Germline values: CDR1 SQVTM, CDR2 ANQGSEA. Germline trimming cut 0 bases from V and 1 base from J; bases unmatched to any gene: 13. The CDR3 contains 18 residues. The CDR3: CSVEDMEAGTGRNYGYTF. CDR3 sequence (DNA): TGCAGCGTTGAAGATATGGAAGCCGGGACAGGCCGTAACTATGGCTACACCTTC.

The chain uses TRBV29-1 and TRBJ2-3; no clear D. CDR1 is SQVTM and CDR2 is ANQGSEA in the germline V gene. The CDR3 loop spans 15 amino acids. CDR3 DNA: TGCACCCCCGGCCCATTTGGGCTCAGCACAGATACGCAGTATTTT. Its translation is CTPGPFGLSTDTQYF.

The V gene is TRBV6-6, the J gene TRBJ1-1, with TRBD1 matching 7 bases. With 6 bases clipped from V and 8 bases from J, the junction kept 9 bases outside the gene matches. Germline CDR1 MNHNY, CDR2 SVGAGI (reference sequence). The CDR3 loop spans 13 amino acids. The CDR3 region is CASREIGTAEAFF. As DNA, the CDR3 is TGTGCCAGCAGGGAAATAGGGACAGCAGAAGCTTTCTTT.

This chain links TRBV2 with TRBJ2-7; 11 nucleotides line up with TRBD2. V dropped 4 bases and J dropped 6; count of bases not matched to a gene: 8. The CDR3 runs 15 residues. Germline CDR1 is SNHLY and CDR2 is FYNNEI. The CDR3 DNA sequence: TGTGCCAGCAGTGGTAGCGGGAGGGTGGATGCCGAGCAGTACTTC. Its translation: CASSGSGRVDAEQYF.

Only one count was recorded for this clone. V gene TRBV9 combines with J gene TRBJ2-2; TRBD2 matches 7 bases. CDR1 and CDR2 (germline): SGDLS, YYNGEE. CDR3 length: 18 amino acids. Trimming cost V 0 bases and J 4 bases; bases outside gene matches: 12. For the CDR3, the DNA is TGTGCCAGCAGCGTAGGTTTCCGGCCGGGGGAGGGCACCGGGGAGCTGTTTTTT. This translates into CASSVGFRPGEGTGELFF.

The chain couples TRBV15 to TRBJ1-2, with 7 bases fitting TRBD1. The CDR3 length is 14 residues. Germline CDR1 reads LNHNV; CDR2 reads YYDKDF (reference sequence). Unmatched junction bases numbered 1, after V lost 0 bases and J lost 3 bases. CDR3 sequence reads: CATSRDRGHYGYTF. Written as DNA, the CDR3 is TGTGCCACCAGCAGAGATAGGGGGCACTATGGCTACACCTTC.

CDR3 DNA: TGTGCCAGCAGCTTATTGGGACTAACAGGTGATACGCAGTATTTT. It encodes CASSLLGLTGDTQYF. The gene calls are TRBV7-3 and TRBJ2-3, with TRBD2 matching 7 bases. The CDR3 is 15 amino acids. CDR1 is SGHTA and CDR2 is FQGTGA in the germline V gene. Trimming removed 2 bases from V and 6 bases from J; junction bases left unmatched: 8.

J is TRBJ1-5 and V is TRBV27, with D possibly matching TRBD1 (6 bases). Germline values: CDR1 MNHEY, CDR2 SMNVEV (reference sequence). Trimming stripped 3 bases from V and 7 bases from J, with 13 bases between. This CDR3 is 14 amino acids long. The CDR3 spells CASSLDSGYQPQHF. In DNA, the CDR3 is TGTGCCAGCAGTTTGGACAGCGGTTACCAGCCCCAGCATTTT.

The CDR3 loop reads CASNGGQGENEQYF. The CDR3 DNA follows: TGTGCCAGCAATGGCGGCCAGGGGGAGAACGAGCAGTACTTC. The gene calls are TRBV11-1 and TRBJ2-7; 7 bases line up with TRBD1. The trim removed 7 bases at V and 5 bases at J, leaving 11 bases unmatched. In germline, CDR1 is SGHAT, CDR2 FQDESV (reference sequence). The CDR3 has 14 amino acids.

The chain couples TRBV7-9 to TRBJ2-2, with no clear D. Germline CDR1 reads SEHNR; CDR2 reads FQNEAQ (reference sequence). The CDR3 consists of 13 residues. Between the trimmed V and J ends, which lost 5 bases and 6 bases, there was a span of 10 bases. CDR3 bases: TGTGCCAGCAGCCCATCGGTGGCCGGGGAGCTGTTTTTT. It specifies CASSPSVAGELFF.

The CDR3 region is CASSQQTGAGGYTF. Written as DNA, the CDR3 is TGTGCCAGCAGCCAACAAACAGGGGCGGGTGGCTACACCTTC. The chain combines TRBV3-1 (or the pseudogene TRBV3-2) with TRBJ1-2; TRBD1 agrees at 7 bases. CDR3 length: 14 residues. Germline trimming cut 2 bases from V and 7 bases from J; bases unmatched to any gene: 7. Per germline, CDR1 LGHDT and CDR2 YNNKEL (reference sequence).

This chain connects TRBV6-5 to TRBJ1-3; D ambiguous. CDR3 length: 15 residues. V was shortened by 2 bases and J by 0 bases, with 8 bases between the two germline ends. Germline lookup yields CDR1 MNHEY and CDR2 SVGAGI. The CDR3 nucleotides read TGTGCCAGCAGTTACACAGCTGTCTCTGGAAACACCATATATTTT. It encodes CASSYTAVSGNTIYF.